These 27 T cell receptor beta chains were all obtained from the same sample, sequenced in a study of shared clonotypes between healthy human individuals. Profiling relied on immunoSEQ multiplex PCR, and the TCRdb table lists in-frame clones only, not all of them. The sample records around 600,000 clones, roughly 97% being singletons. The sequencing sample was made of naive CD4+ T cells sorted from blood. Subset denoted: CD45RA+ positively selected. These TCRs come from a woman in her 30s in good health.

The rearrangement uses TRBV2 and TRBJ1-4; 7 nucleotides agree with TRBD1. The J segment lost 0 bases and the V segment lost 5 bases, leaving 9 bases of the junction unmatched. Per germline, CDR1 SNHLY and CDR2 FYNNEI. This CDR3 is built from 17 residues. This CDR3 reads CASSRDSLHATNEKLFF. The DNA for the CDR3 is TGTGCCAGCAGTCGGGACAGTCTCCATGCAACTAATGAAAAACTGTTTTTT.

A note on this clone: Germline and junction disagree at one end, which may indicate a read error. The chain is built from TRBV18 and TRBJ2-5, with D possibly matching TRBD2 (6 bases). Near its end, the DNA agrees better with TRBJ2-7, so the J call may be wrong. This CDR3 has 13 amino acids. Germline loops: CDR1 KGHSH, CDR2 LQKENI. The DNA for the CDR3 is TGTGCCAGCTCTCTTGGGACTTCCTCCGAGCAGTACTTC. This encodes CASSLGTSSEQYF.

The rearrangement links TRBV28 to TRBJ1-1, with D unresolved. Trimming pared 4 bases from V and 1 base from J, leaving 13 bases between. Germline CDR1 MDHEN, CDR2 SYDVKM. CDR3 length: 15 residues. The CDR3 sequence: CASSSPLWRNTEAFF. CDR3 bases: TGTGCCAGCAGTTCTCCCCTTTGGAGGAACACTGAAGCTTTCTTT.

The chain couples TRBV9 to TRBJ2-7, with 7 bases lining up with TRBD2. The V gene's germline CDR1 is SGDLS and CDR2 YYNGEE. The CDR3 totals 13 residues. Losses at the gene ends were 0 bases for V and 7 bases for J; bases not matched to a gene: 4. CDR3 sequence reads: CASSVVPGGEQYF. DNA of the CDR3: TGTGCCAGCAGCGTAGTCCCCGGGGGGGAGCAGTACTTC.

The CDR3 DNA reads TGTGCCAGCATGGAACGGGAGGCCTTCCACGAGCAGTACTTC. As protein: CASMEREAFHEQYF. This rearrangement joins TRBV7-2 to TRBJ2-7, with TRBD2 matching 7 bases. With 7 bases clipped from V and 5 bases from J, the junction kept 11 bases outside the gene matches. CDR3 length equals 14 residues. The germline V gene has CDR1 SGHTA and CDR2 FQGNSA.

The chain carries TRBV5-8 and TRBJ2-7; 10 bases map to TRBD2. The germline gives CDR1 SGHTS, CDR2 YDEGEE. The CDR3 is 14 residues long. The J segment lost 2 bases and the V segment lost 1 base, leaving 0 bases of the junction unmatched. The CDR3 nucleotides read TGTGCCAGCAGCTTGAGCGGGAGGGCCTACGAGCAGTACTTC. Its protein product is CASSLSGRAYEQYF. The whole variable domain, remainder taken from reference TRBV5-8 and TRBJ2-7, is EAGVTQSPTHLIKTRGQQATLRCSPISGHTSVYWYQQALGLGLQFLLWYDEGEERNRGNFPPRFSGRQFPNYSSELNVNALELEDSALYLCASSLSGRAYEQYFGPGTRLTVT.

The chain couples TRBV4-1 to TRBJ2-2; 10 nucleotides match TRBD2. The CDR3 totals 18 residues. The germline V gene has CDR1 MGHRA and CDR2 YSYEKL. V was clipped by 3 bases and J by 4 bases; unmatched bases: 11. This CDR3 is CASSQPLGLAGVTGELFF. DNA for the CDR3: TGCGCCAGCAGCCAGCCCCTGGGGCTAGCGGGAGTCACCGGGGAGCTGTTTTTT.

The chain has TRBV28 and TRBJ1-2; tentative D call: TRBD1 (5 bases). This CDR3 comprises 13 residues. The germline V gene encodes CDR1 MDHEN and CDR2 SYDVKM. V was trimmed by 6 bases and J by 3 bases, leaving 11 bases between them. CDR3 in amino acids: CASSFDRYYGYTF. The CDR3 DNA sequence: TGTGCCAGCAGCTTTGACAGATACTATGGCTACACCTTC.

The chain links TRBV19 to TRBJ2-3; no definite D call. This CDR3 contains 17 residues. The ends were cut back, 5 bases at V and 2 bases at J, with 20 bases in the middle. CDR1 is LNHDA, CDR2 SQIVND, per germline (reference sequence). CDR3 region: CASSLYGPNPDTDTQYF. CDR3 sequence (DNA): TGTGCCAGTAGTCTCTACGGGCCCAATCCCGACACAGATACGCAGTATTTT. The variable domain in full, completed from reference TRBV19 and TRBJ2-3, reads DGGITQSPKYLFRKEGQNVTLSCEQNLNHDAMYWYRQDPGQGLRLIYYSQIVNDFQKGDIAEGYSVSREKKESFPLTVTSAQKNPTAFYLCASSLYGPNPDTDTQYFGPGTRLTVL.

The chain couples TRBV28 to TRBJ2-6; no reliable D call. Germline V lookup: CDR1 MDHEN, CDR2 SYDVKM. The V gene lost 3 bases and the J gene lost 0 bases, with 9 bases spanning the gap. This CDR3 region has 16 residues. The CDR3 DNA reads TGTGCCAGCAGTTTCTCCGTCCTCTCTGGGGCCAACGTCCTGACTTTC. As protein: CASSFSVLSGANVLTF. Variable domain in full (rest from reference TRBV28 and TRBJ2-6): DVKVTQSSRYLVKRTGEKVFLECVQDMDHENMFWYRQDPGLGLRLIYFSYDVKMKEKGDIPEGYSVSREKKERFSLILESASTNQTSMYLCASSFSVLSGANVLTFGAGSRLTVL.

V usage is TRBV19 and J usage is TRBJ2-4; D is tentatively TRBD1 or TRBD2 (5 bases each). This CDR3 has 15 amino acids. CDR1 is LNHDA and CDR2 is SQIVND in the germline V gene (reference sequence). Between the trimmed V and J ends, which lost 4 bases and 7 bases, there was a span of 17 bases. CDR3 amino acids: CASSTSEGTGNIQYF. CDR3 in DNA: TGTGCCAGTAGTACCAGCGAGGGGACGGGGAACATTCAGTACTTC.

The chain couples TRBV19 to TRBJ2-3; 9 nucleotides line up with TRBD2. The V gene's germline CDR1 is LNHDA and CDR2 SQIVND (reference sequence). V lost 5 bases, J lost 6 bases, and 12 bases stayed unmatched. The CDR3 is 16 residues long. The DNA of the CDR3 is TGTGCCAGTAGTCCCCCTTCAGCGGGAGGACGCGATACGCAGTATTTT. Its protein product is CASSPPSAGGRDTQYF.

The CDR3 nucleotides are TGTGCCAGCACCGATGGACAGCGCAATCAGCCCCAGCATTTT. It encodes CASTDGQRNQPQHF. This chain connects TRBV28 to TRBJ1-5; tentative D call: TRBD1 (6 bases). V was cut by 7 bases and J by 2 bases, with 12 bases left in between. Per the germline V gene, CDR1 is MDHEN and CDR2 is SYDVKM. The CDR3 sequence is 14 residues long. The full variable domain, rest sourced from reference TRBV28 and TRBJ1-5, is DVKVTQSSRYLVKRTGEKVFLECVQDMDHENMFWYRQDPGLGLRLIYFSYDVKMKEKGDIPEGYSVSREKKERFSLILESASTNQTSMYLCASTDGQRNQPQHFGDGTRLSIL.

J is TRBJ2-1 and V is TRBV19; tentatively, D is TRBD2 (6 bases). The CDR3 has 16 amino acids. Germline CDR1 reads LNHDA; CDR2 reads SQIVND (reference sequence). The V and J ends lost 7 bases and 0 bases respectively, with 16 bases between them. CDR3 protein: CASKPTDYISYNEQFF. The CDR3 DNA follows: TGTGCCAGTAAACCAACGGACTACATCTCCTACAATGAGCAGTTCTTC.

This clone showed up just a few times. This chain uses TRBV28 with TRBJ1-2; a weak D match, TRBD1 (5 bases). Germline CDR1 MDHEN, CDR2 SYDVKM. Trimming shortened V by 6 bases and J by 4 bases, and 12 bases separated the two germline ends. This CDR3 spans 13 amino acids. The CDR3 DNA sequence: TGTGCCAGCAGCAGGGCGGGAGGCTATGGCTACACCTTC. Protein sequence: CASSRAGGYGYTF.

The V call is TRBV10-3, the J call TRBJ2-7; TRBD2 matches at 10 bases. Trimming cost V 2 bases and J 0 bases; bases outside gene matches: 4. The CDR3 spans 16 residues. Germline CDR1 ENHRY, CDR2 SYGVKD. CDR3 nucleotides: TGTGCCATCAGTGAGACGGGACTAGCGAACTCCTACGAGCAGTACTTC. Encoded protein: CAISETGLANSYEQYF.

The J gene is TRBJ1-2, the V gene TRBV6-5, with D tentatively TRBD1 (5 bases). The CDR3 extends over 14 amino acids. Germline assignment: CDR1 MNHEY and CDR2 SVGAGI. V lost 7 bases and J lost 5, with 17 bases in between. CDR3 protein: CASNNGGFRYGYTF. In nucleotides, the CDR3 is TGTGCCAGCAACAACGGGGGGTTTCGGTATGGCTACACCTTC.

The chain combines TRBV4-1 with TRBJ1-2; D not certain. The germline V gene has CDR1 MGHRA and CDR2 YSYEKL. This CDR3 has 13 amino acids. V shed 3 bases and J shed 3 bases, with 8 bases lying between them. CDR3 DNA: TGCGCCAGCAGCCAGGCTGGGCACTATGGCTACACCTTC. Its protein is CASSQAGHYGYTF.

The V call is TRBV7-9, the J call TRBJ2-3; 8 positions match TRBD2. The CDR3 totals 15 residues. Unmatched junction bases numbered 4, after V lost 5 bases and J lost 0 bases. Germline lookup yields CDR1 SEHNR and CDR2 FQNEAQ (reference sequence). The CDR3 loop reads CASSDSGTSTDTQYF. Written as DNA, the CDR3 is TGTGCCAGCAGCGATAGCGGGACTAGCACAGATACGCAGTATTTT.

The V and J genes are TRBV6-6 and TRBJ1-2; D gene uncertain. V was clipped by 4 bases and J by 0 bases, with 9 bases between them. Germline loops: CDR1 MNHNY, CDR2 SVGAGI (reference sequence). The CDR3 is 14 amino acids. CDR3 sequence: CASSFSAANYGYTF. CDR3 coding DNA: TGTGCCAGCAGTTTCTCGGCAGCTAACTATGGCTACACCTTC.

This sequence joins TRBV13 and TRBJ1-4, with D maybe TRBD1 (5 bases). Germline loops: CDR1 PRHDT, CDR2 FYEKMQ (reference sequence). V lost 6 bases and J lost 5, with 13 bases in between. This CDR3 is 14 amino acids long. CDR3 DNA: TGTGCCAGCAGAGGCGCAGGGAGAAATGAAAAACTGTTTTTT. Amino acid sequence: CASRGAGRNEKLFF.

The chain is built from TRBV2 and TRBJ2-7; 10 bases match TRBD2. The V gene end was trimmed by 7 bases and the J gene end by 3 bases; junction bases not matched to a gene: 6. This CDR3 has 14 amino acids. Germline V gene data show CDR1 as SNHLY and CDR2 as FYNNEI. As DNA, the CDR3 is TGTGCCAGCACAAGGGGGACTAGCGTCTACGAGCAGTACTTC. Encoded protein: CASTRGTSVYEQYF.

This chain connects TRBV5-4 to TRBJ1-1; D is perhaps TRBD1 (5 bases). The CDR3 sequence is 16 residues long. V gave up 9 bases and J gave up 5 bases, with 26 bases separating them. Germline CDR1 reads SGHNT; CDR2 reads YYREEE (reference sequence). CDR3 DNA sequence: TGTGCCACCCAACGCCAGGGCGTAATCGGGAAGACTGAAGCTTTCTTT. Translated, it gives CATQRQGVIGKTEAFF.

V gene TRBV28 combines with J gene TRBJ2-1; D is unresolved. V lost 7 bases, J lost 0 bases, and 16 bases lay in between. Germline CDR1 MDHEN, CDR2 SYDVKM. CDR3 length equals 16 residues. CDR3 sequence (DNA): TGTGCCAGCACCCCTATGGCCTTCAGCTCCTACAATGAGCAGTTCTTC. Translated: CASTPMAFSSYNEQFF.

This sequence joins TRBV11-2 and TRBJ1-3; D is undetermined. V was shortened by 8 bases and J by 4 bases, with 15 bases between the two germline ends. Germline CDR1 SGHAT, CDR2 FQNNGV. The CDR3 is 14 residues long. The CDR3 loop is CASGRQSLGNTIYF. The CDR3 region has the DNA TGTGCCAGCGGGCGGCAGAGTCTCGGAAACACCATATATTTT.

This chain connects TRBV5-4 to TRBJ2-4; D possibly matches TRBD1 or TRBD2 (5 bases each). The germline V gene has CDR1 SGHNT and CDR2 YYREEE (reference sequence). This CDR3 spans 16 amino acids. V gave up 4 bases and J gave up 0 bases, with 14 bases separating them. The CDR3 nucleotides read TGTGCCAGCAGCCCCGGTAGGGACCTAGCCAAAAACATTCAGTACTTC. It encodes CASSPGRDLAKNIQYF.

The genes are TRBV5-6 and TRBJ1-5; D is perhaps TRBD1 (5 bases). There are 15 residues in the CDR3. Trimming removed 3 bases from V and 2 bases from J, with 12 bases in between. Germline V gene lookup returns CDR1 SGHDT and CDR2 YYEEEE. The CDR3, as DNA: TGTGCCAGCAGCTCTGGGACGGGGGGCAATCAGCCCCAGCATTTT. Residues: CASSSGTGGNQPQHF.